Listed here are 30 T cell receptor beta chains from one sample, sequenced in a study of blood T cell repertoires in COVID-19. Clones were read by immunoSEQ multiplex PCR, and TCRdb kept only the in-frame ones, dropping some. In the table there are roughly 300,000 clones, 65% to 85% of which are singletons. The specimen was peripheral blood. Every receptor here comes from a human donor with COVID-19, enrolled during active disease. The donor label of this sample is uncertain.

This chain links TRBV11-2 with TRBJ1-1; tentative D call: TRBD1 (5 bases). CDR1 and CDR2 (germline): SGHAT, FQNNGV. The CDR3 loop spans 14 amino acids. V lost 5 bases to trimming and J lost 0 bases, with 10 bases between them. CDR3 loop: CASSQDSLNTEAFF. The CDR3 nucleotides read TGTGCCAGCAGCCAAGACAGCTTGAACACTGAAGCTTTCTTT. Based on the CDR3 plus reference TRBV11-2 and TRBJ1-1, the full variable domain is EAGVAQSPRYKIIEKRQSVAFWCNPISGHATLYWYQQILGQGPKLLIQFQNNGVVDDSQLPKDRFSAERLKGVDSTLKIQPAKLEDSAVYLCASSQDSLNTEAFFGQGTRLTVV.

The V and J genes are TRBV7-9 and TRBJ2-1; 8 nucleotides align to TRBD2. The length of the CDR3 is 16 residues. With 2 bases clipped from V and 7 bases from J, the junction kept 10 bases outside the gene matches. Per the germline V gene, CDR1 is SEHNR and CDR2 is FQNEAQ (reference sequence). CDR3 coding DNA: TGTGCCAGCAGCTTAATAGGCGGGAGGACAAGTAATGAGCAGTTCTTC. It encodes CASSLIGGRTSNEQFF.

At least ten counts were recorded for this clone. The genes are TRBV5-4 and TRBJ1-6; a weak D match, TRBD1 (5 bases). The CDR3 is made up of 13 amino acids. V lost 4 bases to trimming and J lost 7 bases, with 9 bases between them. The germline gives CDR1 SGHNT, CDR2 YYREEE (reference sequence). The CDR3 loop reads CASSPGGNSPLHF. CDR3 nucleotide sequence: TGTGCCAGCAGCCCGGGGGGGAATTCACCCCTCCACTTT.

The chain employs TRBV9 and TRBJ2-3; D ambiguous. The CDR3 spans 15 residues. Trimming pared 2 bases from V and 1 base from J, leaving 11 bases between. CDR1 and CDR2 (germline): SGDLS, YYNGEE. This CDR3 is CASSVSVARTDTQYF. The CDR3 DNA reads TGTGCCAGCAGCGTCTCGGTAGCCCGCACAGATACGCAGTATTTT.

This chain uses TRBV7-2 with TRBJ2-7, with 9 positions matching TRBD2. The CDR3 runs to 15 residues. In germline, CDR1 is SGHTA, CDR2 FQGNSA. The V gene end was trimmed by 2 bases and the J gene end by 2 bases; junction bases not matched to a gene: 4. The CDR3 nucleotides read TGTGCCAGCAGCTTAAGGCTAGCGGGGCCCTACGAGCAGTACTTC. It yields the protein CASSLRLAGPYEQYF.

The J gene is TRBJ1-5, the V gene TRBV12-3 or TRBV12-4; tentative D call: TRBD1 (6 bases). This CDR3 has 13 amino acids. V lost 4 bases and J 3 bases, leaving 7 bases between the germline ends. CDR3 coding DNA: TGTGCCAGCAGTTGGACAGACAATCAGCCCCAGCATTTT. Protein: CASSWTDNQPQHF.

The chain has TRBV5-4 and TRBJ2-3, with 8 nucleotides matching TRBD2. Germline lookup yields CDR1 SGHNT and CDR2 YYREEE (reference sequence). V lost 2 bases to trimming and J lost 6 bases; unmatched junction nucleotides: 11. The CDR3 is made up of 16 amino acids. CDR3 amino acids: CASSFGSGGGIDTQYF. The CDR3 DNA follows: TGTGCCAGCAGCTTCGGGAGCGGGGGCGGCATCGATACGCAGTATTTT.

The chain uses TRBV6-2 or TRBV6-3 and TRBJ2-7; TRBD2 is a possible D gene (5 bases). Germline CDR1 MNHEY, CDR2 SVGEGT. V was shortened by 6 bases and J by 6 bases, with 24 bases between the two germline ends. The length of the CDR3 is 16 residues. CDR3 bases: TGTGCCAGCAGCCGCCTTCCCGGAGGCCCCGTGGGCGAGCAGTACTTC. This gives the protein CASSRLPGGPVGEQYF.

The V call is TRBV19, the J call TRBJ2-7; D is perhaps TRBD2 (5 bases). Germline CDR1 reads LNHDA; CDR2 reads SQIVND (reference sequence). This CDR3 spans 14 amino acids. Trimming took off 6 bases at V and 6 bases at J, with 18 bases between the two ends. CDR3 loop: CASRNTGKSGEQYF. The CDR3, as DNA: TGTGCCAGTAGAAATACCGGGAAGAGCGGCGAGCAGTACTTC.

This clone was seen a handful of times. This chain connects TRBV9 to TRBJ2-1; 9 positions match TRBD2. Germline V gene sequence: CDR1 SGDLS, CDR2 YYNGEE. The CDR3 extends over 17 amino acids. V was clipped by 3 bases and J by 8 bases; unmatched bases: 15. The CDR3 sequence is CASSAPWSSGTFDEQFF. Written as DNA, the CDR3 is TGTGCCAGCAGCGCCCCCTGGTCTAGCGGGACTTTCGATGAGCAGTTCTTC.

This clone was found a few times. The V call is TRBV6-5, the J call TRBJ1-3, with unresolved D. This CDR3 has 13 amino acids. CDR1 is MNHEY and CDR2 is SVGAGI in the germline V gene. Trimming cost V 7 bases and J 7 bases, with 14 bases left between them. CDR3 sequence: CASTSAGRNTIYF. DNA of the CDR3: TGTGCCAGCACCTCGGCAGGTCGGAACACCATATATTTT.

The chain combines TRBV7-8 with TRBJ2-1; no definite D call. V was shortened by 4 bases and J by 7 bases, with 11 bases between the two germline ends. The CDR3 totals 13 residues. The germline CDR1 and CDR2 sequences are SGHVS and FQNEAQ. In nucleotides, the CDR3 is TGTGCCAGCAGCTCAATAGGAGTTAATGAGCAGTTCTTC. Encoded protein: CASSSIGVNEQFF.

This chain uses TRBV5-4 with TRBJ2-5, with 7 bases identical to TRBD1. Germline V lookup: CDR1 SGHNT, CDR2 YYREEE (reference sequence). The CDR3 has 14 residues. V shed 4 bases and J 1 base; nucleotides not matched to a gene: 4. The CDR3 spells CASSIDRAQETQYF. CDR3 nucleotides: TGTGCCAGCAGCATAGACAGGGCCCAAGAGACCCAGTACTTC.

The rearrangement uses TRBV10-3 and TRBJ1-5; TRBD1 might be the D (5 bases). The V end lost 4 bases, the J end lost 4 bases, and 8 bases lay between the germline ends. This CDR3 spans 13 amino acids. The germline V gene encodes CDR1 ENHRY and CDR2 SYGVKD. CDR3 region: CAISGGNNQPQHF. The CDR3 nucleotides are TGTGCCATCAGTGGGGGCAATAATCAGCCCCAGCATTTT.

This chain joins TRBV12-5 and TRBJ1-5; 9 bases match TRBD1. This CDR3 contains 18 residues. V shed 3 bases, J shed 2 bases, and the junction held 11 bases outside the gene matches. From germline, CDR1 is LGHNT and CDR2 FRNRAP. CDR3: CASGLVGTGNSGNQPQHF. DNA of the CDR3: TGTGCTAGTGGTTTAGTCGGGACAGGGAACTCGGGCAATCAGCCCCAGCATTTT.

V is TRBV21-1 and J is TRBJ1-5. TRBV21-1 is a listed pseudogene. CDR3 size: 10 residues. The CDR3 region is CASRDQPQHF. CDR3 DNA: TGTGCCAGCCGGGATCAGCCCCAGCATTTT.

This chain connects TRBV1 to TRBJ2-7; the table gives TRBD2 as D, unverified against the DNA. TRBV1 is noted as a pseudogene. The CDR3 extends over 16 amino acids. CDR3 amino acids: CTSSQSHSSGTYEQYF. CDR3 DNA: TGCACCAGCAGCCAATCTCATTCTAGCGGCACCTACGAGCAGTACTTC.

This clone was seen only once. The V call is TRBV28, the J call TRBJ1-5; 8 nucleotides match TRBD1. This CDR3 has 15 residues. Germline trimming cut 2 bases from V and 4 bases from J; bases unmatched to any gene: 4. Germline CDR1 reads MDHEN; CDR2 reads SYDVKM. The CDR3 nucleotides are TGTGCCAGCAGTTTACCAGGGGGCGTGAATCAGCCCCAGCATTTT. Amino acids: CASSLPGGVNQPQHF.

The rearrangement joins TRBV4-3 to TRBJ2-7; the D gene is possibly TRBD2 (6 bases). Trimming removed 4 bases from V and 6 bases from J, with 10 bases in between. The CDR3 spans 12 residues. Germline lookup yields CDR1 LGHNA and CDR2 YSLEER. The CDR3 DNA follows: TGCGCCAGCAGCCCAGGGAGGAGCGAGCAGTACTTC. Its translation: CASSPGRSEQYF.

Comments on this clone: At one boundary the junction diverges from the germline segment, which might be a read error. This rearrangement joins TRBV7-7 to TRBJ1-1; D possibly corresponds to TRBD1 (6 bases). Per germline, CDR1 SSHAT and CDR2 FNYEAQ (reference sequence). The CDR3 spans 16 residues. The CDR3 DNA sequence: TGTGCTAGCACCCCAGTTCAGGGGCTTATGAACACTGAAGCTTTCTTT. This translates into CASTPVQGLMNTEAFF. Supplemented by reference TRBV7-7 and TRBJ1-1, the full variable domain reads GAGVSQSPRYKVTKRGQDVTLRCDPISSHATLYWYQQALGQGPEFLTYFNYEAQPDKSGLPSDRFSAERPEGSISTLTIQRTEQRDSAMYRCASTPVQGLMNTEAFFGQGTRLTVV.

The V call is TRBV14, the J call TRBJ2-7, with D maybe TRBD1 (5 bases). The germline V gene has CDR1 SGHDN and CDR2 FVKESK. The V gene lost 5 bases and the J gene lost 4 bases, with 15 bases spanning the gap. The CDR3 has 14 residues. The CDR3 DNA sequence: TGTGCCAGCAGCATAGTAGGGGCCCCGTACGAGCAGTACTTC. It is translated as CASSIVGAPYEQYF.

The rearrangement links TRBV3-1 (or the pseudogene TRBV3-2) to TRBJ2-1; 7 bases fit TRBD2. Germline CDR1 LGHDT, CDR2 YNNKEL (reference sequence). This CDR3 is built from 17 residues. The V and J ends lost 2 bases and 6 bases, in that order; junction bases with no gene match: 13. CDR3 region: CASSQPRGRDFGNEQFF. The CDR3 DNA is TGTGCCAGCAGCCAACCCCGAGGGAGGGACTTCGGCAATGAGCAGTTCTTC.

This chain uses TRBV10-3 with TRBJ2-3, with 9 nucleotides matching TRBD2. Per the germline V gene, CDR1 is ENHRY and CDR2 is SYGVKD. Unmatched junction bases numbered 8, after V lost 6 bases and J lost 1 base. The CDR3 length is 16 residues. CDR3 protein: CAIRGRLAEGTDTQYF. CDR3 sequence (DNA): TGTGCCATCAGGGGTAGACTAGCGGAGGGCACAGATACGCAGTATTTT.

This sequence joins TRBV11-3 and TRBJ2-7; 10 bases fit TRBD1. The CDR3 is 12 residues long. V gave up 5 bases and J gave up 6 bases; unmatched junction bases: 1. The V gene's germline CDR1 is SGHNT and CDR2 YENEEA. The CDR3 here is CASSRTGGEQYF. In nucleotides, the CDR3 is TGTGCCAGCAGCCGGACAGGGGGCGAGCAGTACTTC.

V usage is TRBV5-1 and J usage is TRBJ1-1; D is perhaps TRBD1 (5 bases). The V gene lost 1 base and the J gene lost 2 bases, with 15 bases spanning the gap. CDR1 is SGHRS, CDR2 YFSETQ, per germline. There are 16 residues in the CDR3. CDR3 bases: TGCGCCAGCAGCTTGCGGTCCGGGGGTGGCAACACTGAAGCTTTCTTT. It translates to CASSLRSGGGNTEAFF.

In its sample, this clone was seen a few times. The rearrangement uses TRBV12-3 or TRBV12-4 and TRBJ1-1; the D gene is possibly TRBD1 (6 bases). The CDR3 contains 12 residues. V was cut by 10 bases and J by 6 bases, with 15 bases left in between. CDR3 sequence reads: CATNDRTAEAFF. The DNA for the CDR3 is TGTGCCACCAATGACAGGACCGCTGAAGCTTTCTTT.

The V and J genes are TRBV11-2 and TRBJ2-7, with D unclear. The germline V and J ends were trimmed by 4 bases and 6 bases, with 13 bases remaining between them. In germline, CDR1 is SGHAT, CDR2 FQNNGV. The CDR3 totals 13 residues. The CDR3 spells CASSSDMPVEQYF. CDR3 DNA: TGTGCCAGCAGCTCTGACATGCCGGTCGAGCAGTACTTC. Supplemented by reference TRBV11-2 and TRBJ2-7, the full variable domain reads EAGVAQSPRYKIIEKRQSVAFWCNPISGHATLYWYQQILGQGPKLLIQFQNNGVVDDSQLPKDRFSAERLKGVDSTLKIQPAKLEDSAVYLCASSSDMPVEQYFGPGTRLTVT.

V gene TRBV28 combines with J gene TRBJ1-5, with D maybe TRBD1 (5 bases). Trimming left V 6 bases short and J 2 bases short, with 14 bases between. The CDR3 has 15 amino acids. Germline loops: CDR1 MDHEN, CDR2 SYDVKM. The CDR3 protein is CASRAGLGGNQPQHF. CDR3 in DNA: TGTGCCAGCAGGGCCGGACTAGGGGGCAATCAGCCCCAGCATTTT.

The CDR3 nucleotides read TGTGCCAGCTCCCTAGGACAGGCCGTAGCCCTAGACGAGCAGTACTTC. This translates into CASSLGQAVALDEQYF. This rearrangement joins TRBV18 to TRBJ2-7, with 7 bases lining up with TRBD1. V shed 6 bases and J 5 bases; nucleotides not matched to a gene: 16. This CDR3 region has 16 residues. Germline V lookup: CDR1 KGHSH, CDR2 LQKENI.

The chain couples TRBV30 to TRBJ2-1; 11 positions agree with TRBD1. This CDR3 has 15 residues. Trimming took 2 bases from V and 6 from J; bases not matched to a gene: 6. Germline V lookup: CDR1 GTSNPN, CDR2 SVGIG (reference sequence). In nucleotides, the CDR3 is TGTGCCTGGAGTAAGGGACAGGGGGGACGCAATGAGCAGTTCTTC. Protein product: CAWSKGQGGRNEQFF.